This T cell receptor (delta chain) emerged from a study of gamma-delta chains in newborns, infants, children. Turning to the study itself: Microbial exposure reportedly drives polyclonal innate γδ T cell expansion after birth.

Germline CDR1 is TVYSNPD and CDR2 is GDNSRS (reference sequence). The V segment lost 3 bases and the J segment 0 bases; nucleotides outside the gene matches: 19. This CDR3 is built from 20 residues. TCRdb fed the reads into CATT to redo clone calling. The sample yields several thousand delta-chain clones, about 36% seen once. Of note for this clone: Other DNA sequences within the sample encode an identical CDR3.

The sample was blood. J is TRDJ1 and V is TRDV3; 13 bases are a match to TRDD3. This clonotype was sampled from a child who received the measles vaccine. The CDR3 protein is CAFPSEACTGGYAHTDKLIF. The CDR3 DNA reads as TGTGCCTTCCCTTCAGAAGCCTGTACTGGGGGATACGCGCACACCGATAAACTCATCTTT.